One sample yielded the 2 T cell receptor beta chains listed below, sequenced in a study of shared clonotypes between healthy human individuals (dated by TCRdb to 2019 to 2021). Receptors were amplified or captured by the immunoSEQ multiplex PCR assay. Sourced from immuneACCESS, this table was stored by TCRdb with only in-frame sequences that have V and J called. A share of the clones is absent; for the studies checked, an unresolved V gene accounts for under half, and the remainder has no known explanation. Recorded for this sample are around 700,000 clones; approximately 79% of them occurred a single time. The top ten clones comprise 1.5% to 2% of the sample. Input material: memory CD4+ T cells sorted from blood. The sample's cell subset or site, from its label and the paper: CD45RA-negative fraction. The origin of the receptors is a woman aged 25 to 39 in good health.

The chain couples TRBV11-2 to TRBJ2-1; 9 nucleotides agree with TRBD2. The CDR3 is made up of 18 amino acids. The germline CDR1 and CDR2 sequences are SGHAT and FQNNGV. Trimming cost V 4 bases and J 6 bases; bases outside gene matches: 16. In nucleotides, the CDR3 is TGTGCCAGCAGCTCAGGCGGTTGGGTAGCGGGAGTGAGCAATGAGCAGTTCTTC. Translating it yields CASSSGGWVAGVSNEQFF.

The CDR3 sequence is CASSRQGSGTYNSPLHF. The CDR3 DNA is TGTGCCAGCTCACGACAGGGAAGTGGCACCTATAATTCACCCCTCCACTTT. This sequence joins TRBV18 and TRBJ1-6, with 7 bases matching TRBD1. The germline CDR1 and CDR2 sequences are KGHSH and LQKENI. This CDR3 spans 17 amino acids. The trim removed 4 bases at V and 2 bases at J, leaving 8 bases unmatched.